Following are 10 T cell receptor beta chains from one sample sequenced in a study of HIV-infected patients and healthy controls. cDNA was made from around 0.45 ug RNA using alpha and beta constant primers. Alpha and beta chain libraries were made separately by chain-specific third strand synthesis with multiplexing indices. MiXCR, run by TCRdb on the 5' RACE reads, gives a single entry per CDR3 protein. Of 18,000 or so distinct CDR3 sequences in the sample, 7.5% to 10% are singletons; the top ten hold around 20%. Roughly three months, about 14 weeks, into antiretroviral therapy, follow-up blood was collected. The repertoire came from unfractionated whole blood and reflected all unsorted peripheral T cells. Sequenced material: blood, taken during antiretroviral therapy. The receptors stem from an adult with HIV infection.

This clonotype was picked up many times. The chain carries TRBV12-3 or TRBV12-4 and TRBJ2-7, with a possible D match to TRBD2 (6 bases). The CDR3 extends over 14 amino acids. V was clipped by 3 bases and J by 7 bases, with 16 bases between them. The CDR3 DNA reads as TGTGCCAGCAGTTTTAAAAGCGGGTTAAGAGAGCAGTACTTC. Its translation: CASSFKSGLREQYF.

This clonotype has at least ten counts. The genes are TRBV5-1 and TRBJ2-5; no firm D call. The CDR3 has 14 residues. Germline V gives CDR1 SGHRS, CDR2 YFSETQ. V shed 2 bases and J shed 1 base, with 9 bases lying between them. CDR3 residues: CASSFIEVQETQYF. The CDR3 bases are TGCGCCAGCAGCTTTATTGAGGTCCAAGAGACCCAGTACTTC.

This clonotype came up many times. The chain carries TRBV7-9 and TRBJ2-5, with D uncertain. The CDR3 totals 14 residues. V gave up 7 bases and J gave up 5 bases, with 17 bases separating them. Germline V CDR1 and CDR2: SEHNR, FQNEAQ (reference sequence). The CDR3 bases are TGTGCCAGCAAAGCTTATTCGGGTGACGAGACCCAGTACTTC. Its protein product is CASKAYSGDETQYF.

The rearrangement uses TRBV15 and TRBJ2-2, with 12 bases identical to TRBD1. Germline V gene lookup returns CDR1 LNHNV and CDR2 YYDKDF (reference sequence). This CDR3 has 18 residues. J lost 7 bases, V lost 2 bases, and 11 bases had no gene match. CDR3 sequence (DNA): TGTGCCACCAGCAGACGTCTGGATCGGGACAGGGGGCACGGGGAGCTGTTTTTT. Translation: CATSRRLDRDRGHGELFF.

This clonotype was detected ten times or more. This rearrangement joins TRBV19 to TRBJ2-5; D gene uncertain. V was trimmed by 5 bases and J by 0 bases, leaving 7 bases between them. The length of the CDR3 is 13 residues. In germline, CDR1 is LNHDA, CDR2 SQIVND (reference sequence). DNA of the CDR3: TGTGCCAGTAGTCGGACCAACCAAGAGACCCAGTACTTC. Translating it yields CASSRTNQETQYF.

This chain connects TRBV5-6 to TRBJ1-2; D gene unclear. The V end lost 2 bases, the J end lost 4 bases, and 12 bases lay between the germline ends. The CDR3 totals 14 residues. CDR1 is SGHDT and CDR2 is YYEEEE in the germline V gene. In nucleotides, the CDR3 is TGTGCCAGCAGCTTCAGAGGGATGGGCTATGGCTACACCTTC. Its protein is CASSFRGMGYGYTF.

This clonotype was counted only a few times. The chain links TRBV30 to TRBJ1-2; D unresolved. Trimming took off 0 bases at V and 0 bases at J, with 5 bases between the two ends. The CDR3 consists of 13 residues. CDR1 GTSNPN and CDR2 SVGIG come from the germline V gene (reference sequence). CDR3 sequence reads: CAWSVATNYGYTF. In DNA form, the CDR3 reads TGTGCCTGGAGTGTAGCGACTAACTATGGCTACACCTTC.

This clonotype was picked up many times. The chain uses TRBV29-1 and TRBJ2-3; no clear D gene. The ends were cut back, 3 bases at V and 4 bases at J, with 11 bases in the middle. The V gene's germline CDR1 is SQVTM and CDR2 ANQGSEA. The CDR3 spans 13 residues. DNA of the CDR3: TGCAGCGTTGAGAAGTCTGGGGCAGATACGCAGTATTTT. Protein sequence: CSVEKSGADTQYF.

This clonotype was counted ten times or more. The chain employs TRBV6-6 and TRBJ1-5; tentative D call: TRBD1 (5 bases). The CDR3 has 13 residues. Between the trimmed V and J ends, which lost 5 bases and 11 bases, there was a span of 16 bases. Germline V gene data show CDR1 as MNHNY and CDR2 as SVGAGI (reference sequence). The CDR3 sequence: CASSRGHLATQHF. The CDR3 DNA reads TGTGCCAGCAGTCGCGGACATTTAGCGACCCAGCATTTT.

This clonotype was found many times. This chain links TRBV7-9 with TRBJ2-7; maybe TRBD2 (5 bases). The V and J ends lost 0 bases and 4 bases respectively, with 10 bases between them. CDR3 size: 14 residues. The V gene's germline CDR1 is SEHNR and CDR2 FQNEAQ (reference sequence). CDR3 DNA: TGTGCCAGCAGCTTAGCGAGCGGCGGGTACGAGCAGTACTTC. It is translated as CASSLASGGYEQYF.